The rows below give T cell receptor beta chains drawn from one sample of a study of CD8+CD57+ T cells in acquired aplastic anemia. TCRdb re-called the reads with MiXCR, one entry per CDR3 protein. The sample gives around 33,000 distinct CDR3 sequences, 76% of which show up once; about 20% is in the top ten. Sequenced: sorted CD4+, CD8+, or CD8+CD57+ T cells (not recorded which) from PBMCs. Every receptor here comes from a human donor in good health, serving as a control. CDR3s include the opening cysteine and the closing phenylalanine or tryptophan. A D gene is named only where the DNA matches it firmly. Where a row states a size, it is once, few, many or the class of an expanded clone; other rows omit it.

J,D,size,V,CDR3,DNA
TRBJ2-3,TRBD1,few,TRBV9,CASSVGGQSTDTQYF,TGTGCCAGCAGCGTAGGGGGACAGAGCACAGATACGCAGTATTTT
TRBJ2-2,TRBD1,-,TRBV19,CASSRTGPTGELFF,TGTGCCAGTAGTAGGACAGGGCCCACCGGGGAGCTGTTTTTT
TRBJ2-3,-,medium-sized,TRBV12-3/TRBV12-4,CASSITGTADTQYF,TGTGCCAGCAGTATCACCGGGACGGCAGATACGCAGTATTTT
TRBJ2-3,TRBD2,-,TRBV11-2,CASSTGTSGVSNTQYF,TGTGCCAGCAGTACCGGGACTAGCGGGGTATCAAATACGCAGTATTTT
TRBJ1-6,-,-,TRBV12-3/TRBV12-4,CASSLGGTLRALHF,TGTGCCAGCAGTTTAGGAGGGACCCTTAGAGCCCTCCACTTT
TRBJ2-7,-,-,TRBV7-2,CASSLDSLYEQYF,TGTGCCAGCAGCTTAGACAGCCTCTACGAGCAGTACTTC
TRBJ1-3,-,-,TRBV10-3,CANTTGGNTIYF,TGTGCCAACACGACAGGCGGAAACACCATATATTTT
TRBJ2-7,-,-,TRBV7-3,CASSQDSADYEQYF,TGTGCCAGCAGCCAAGATTCAGCCGACTACGAGCAGTACTTC
TRBJ2-7,TRBD2,-,TRBV20-1,CSARTSGSYEQYF,TGCAGTGCTAGAACTAGCGGGAGCTACGAGCAGTACTTC
TRBJ1-3,-,-,TRBV10-2,CASSEIQGSGNTIYF,TGCGCCAGCAGTGAGATCCAGGGGTCAGGAAACACCATATATTTT
TRBJ1-3,-,once,TRBV19,CASSGPDFLGNTIYF,TGTGCCAGTAGTGGGCCGGACTTCCTCGGAAACACCATATATTTT
TRBJ2-7,TRBD1,-,TRBV11-2,CASSPHRQGRHEQYF,TGTGCCAGCAGCCCGCACCGACAGGGGCGGCACGAGCAGTACTTC
TRBJ1-2,TRBD1,-,TRBV24-1,CATSDRQGYYGYTF,TGTGCCACCAGTGACCGACAGGGATACTATGGCTACACCTTC
TRBJ1-1,-,-,TRBV10-3,CAIIPLNRSEAFF,TGTGCCATCATCCCTCTAAACAGGTCTGAAGCTTTCTTT
TRBJ2-1,-,medium-sized,TRBV29-1,CSVEASDRLSYNEQFF,TGCAGCGTTGAAGCGTCAGACAGGCTCTCCTACAATGAGCAGTTCTTC
TRBJ1-6,-,-,TRBV24-1,CATSRGDSPLHF,TGTGCCACCAGTCGAGGGGATTCACCCCTCCACTTT
TRBJ2-5,-,-,TRBV19,CASSIAGVRGETQYF,TGTGCCAGTAGTATAGCGGGAGTCAGGGGAGAGACCCAGTACTTC
TRBJ1-2,-,-,TRBV5-8,CASSQGQATNYGYTF,TGCGCCAGCAGTCAGGGCCAAGCAACTAACTATGGCTACACCTTC
TRBJ2-5,TRBD1,many,TRBV19,CASSTWDRGSRETQYF,TGTGCCAGTAGTACCTGGGACAGGGGTTCTCGGGAGACCCAGTACTTC
TRBJ2-3,TRBD2,-,TRBV6-1,CASKLAGGADPTDTQYF,TGTGCCAGCAAACTCGCCGGGGGGGCCGATCCTACAGATACGCAGTACTTT
TRBJ2-7,TRBD1,medium-sized,TRBV7-9,CASRSVKGTGESYEQYF,TGTGCCAGCAGATCGGTTAAAGGGACAGGAGAATCCTACGAGCAGTACTTC
TRBJ1-6,-,few,TRBV19,CASGPSYSPLHF,TGTGCCAGTGGTCCCAGCTATTCACCCCTCCACTTT
TRBJ2-3,-,once,TRBV7-3,CASSPPGTDTQYF,TGTGCCAGCAGCCCCCCAGGCACAGATACGCAGTATTTT
TRBJ1-1,TRBD1,-,TRBV29-1,CSAADRGNTEAFF,TGCAGCGCTGCGGACAGGGGGAACACTGAAGCTTTCTTT
TRBJ2-5,-,-,TRBV19,CASSRGETQYF,TGTGCCAGTAGTCGGGGGGAGACCCAGTACTTC
TRBJ2-2,-,-,TRBV19,CASSIQLGELFF,TGTGCCAGTAGTATACAACTCGGGGAGCTGTTTTTT
TRBJ1-2,TRBD1,medium-sized,TRBV7-2,CASSQPGGLDGYTF,TGTGCCAGCAGCCAGCCAGGGGGACTGGATGGCTACACCTTC
TRBJ1-5,TRBD1,-,TRBV7-2,CASTDRVSQPQHF,TGTGCCAGCACAGACAGGGTCAGTCAGCCCCAGCATTTT
TRBJ1-2,TRBD1,once,TRBV10-3,CAISEADRGVAGYTF,TGTGCCATCAGTGAGGCGGACAGGGGGGTGGCTGGCTACACCTTC
TRBJ2-6,-,-,TRBV29-1,CSVGGGANVLTF,TGCAGCGTTGGAGGTGGGGCCAACGTCCTGACTTTC
TRBJ1-5,TRBD1,-,TRBV15,CATSSTGGYQPQHF,TGTGCCACCAGCAGCACAGGGGGTTATCAGCCCCAGCATTTT
TRBJ1-6,-,-,TRBV7-2,CASSLSGDNSPLHF,TGTGCCAGCAGCTTATCAGGGGATAATTCACCCCTCCACTTT
TRBJ2-3,-,-,TRBV10-3,CAISGPTNRSSRLTDTQYF,TGTGCCATCAGTGGCCCTACTAACCGGTCGTCCCGCCTAACAGATACGCAGTATTTT
TRBJ1-6,-,once,TRBV10-3,CAIGGQNSPLHF,TGTGCCATCGGGGGCCAGAATTCACCCCTCCACTTT
TRBJ2-5,-,-,TRBV12-3/TRBV12-4,CASSEGTGETQYF,TGTGCCAGCAGCGAGGGGACGGGGGAGACCCAGTACTTC
TRBJ2-7,TRBD1,-,TRBV19,CASSKGQGIAYEQYF,TGTGCCAGTAGTAAGGGACAGGGGATTGCCTACGAGCAGTACTTC
TRBJ2-5,-,once,TRBV10-3,CAISETHDNDPVSETQYF,TGTGCCATCAGTGAAACACACGACAACGATCCGGTTTCGGAGACCCAGTACTTC
TRBJ1-2,TRBD1,-,TRBV2,CASSTTDRGPLYGYTF,TGTGCCAGCAGTACCACGGACAGGGGACCCTTATATGGCTACACTTTC
TRBJ2-7,TRBD2,few,TRBV4-2,CASSQDSGGSYEQYF,TGTGCCAGCAGCCAAGATAGCGGGGGCTCCTACGAGCAGTACTTC
TRBJ2-7,TRBD1,-,TRBV25-1,CASSEMDRANDEQYF,TGTGCCAGCAGTGAAATGGACAGGGCTAACGACGAGCAGTACTTC
TRBJ1-2,-,-,TRBV25-1,CASSSNRADGYTF,TGTGCCAGCAGTTCCAACAGGGCTGATGGCTACACCTTC
TRBJ2-5,-,few,TRBV24-1,CATSDYVGTQYF,TGTGCCACCAGTGACTACGTTGGGACCCAGTACTTC
TRBJ2-1,-,few,TRBV7-9,CASNAYDRRNEQFF,TGTGCCAGCAACGCCTATGACCGACGCAATGAGCAGTTCTTC
TRBJ1-5,TRBD1,-,TRBV25-1,CASTDRAGQPQHF,TGTGCCAGCACGGACAGGGCGGGTCAGCCCCAGCATTTT
TRBJ2-6,-,-,TRBV12-3/TRBV12-4,CASSLGHGANVLTF,TGTGCCAGCAGCCTAGGGCACGGGGCCAACGTCCTGACTTTC
TRBJ1-2,TRBD1,-,TRBV20-1,CSARGGQGYGYTF,TGCAGTGCTAGAGGTGGACAGGGCTATGGCTACACCTTC
TRBJ1-5,-,-,TRBV2,CASSLATGPGQPQHF,TGTGCCAGCAGCTTGGCGACAGGCCCTGGCCAGCCCCAGCATTTT
TRBJ2-5,-,-,TRBV19,CASSMGGQYQETQYF,TGTGCCAGTAGTATGGGGGGACAGTACCAAGAGACCCAGTACTTC